These T cell receptor beta chains were read from a single sample in a study of blood T cell repertoires in COVID-19. Clones were sequenced by immunoSEQ multiplex PCR, and TCRdb holds only the in-frame ones, with some missing. Among a few hundred thousand clones listed, about nine tenths were seen once. Sequencing was carried out using peripheral blood. Receptor source: an older woman with COVID-19, enrolled during active disease. Both conserved end residues are part of each CDR3. The D gene is left open where the match is weak. Not all rows give a size; the values are once, few, many and, for expanded clones, a class.

j_call	clone_size	d_call	v_call	cdr3_nt	cdr3_aa
TRBJ1-1	once	-	TRBV29-1	TGCAGCGTTCAGGACAGCGGGGCGGCGAACACTGAAGCTTTCTTT	CSVQDSGAANTEAFF
TRBJ2-1	-	TRBD2	TRBV6-6	TGTGCCAGCAGCCGAAAGACTAGCGGGGACTCATTGGTCCACAATGAGCAGTTCTTC	CASSRKTSGDSLVHNEQFF
TRBJ2-7	-	-	TRBV7-8	TGTGCCAGCAGCTCCACCCGGGGGTCCTACGAGCAGTACTTC	CASSSTRGSYEQYF
TRBJ2-4	-	-	TRBV28	TGTGCCAGCAGTTCCCCCGGCGGAGAGAAAAACATTCAGTACTTC	CASSSPGGEKNIQYF
TRBJ1-3	-	TRBD1	TRBV12-3/TRBV12-4	TGTGCCAGCAGGGACAGGGGAGCCATATATTTT	CASRDRGAIYF
TRBJ1-2	-	-	TRBV11-2	TGTGCCAGCAGCTTAGGGGGGGGGCTGGTCTCTGGCTACACCTTC	CASSLGGGLVSGYTF
TRBJ1-5	-	TRBD1	TRBV11-3	TGTGCCAGCAGCCCCCGGGACAGTTACTATAGCAATCAGCCCCAGCATTTT	CASSPRDSYYSNQPQHF
TRBJ1-6	-	TRBD1	TRBV5-8	TGTGCCAGCAGCCCGGGACAGTATAATTCACCCCTCCACTTT	CASSPGQYNSPLHF
TRBJ1-3	-	-	TRBV11-1	TGTGCCAGCAGCTACAGGCTTAACTCTGGAAACACCATATATTTT	CASSYRLNSGNTIYF
TRBJ1-2	-	-	TRBV9	TGTGCCAGCAGCGCCCTGGAGGGCTACACCTTC	CASSALEGYTF
TRBJ2-5	-	-	TRBV2	TGTGCCAGCAGCGGTGGACGCCTGGACAGGGAGGGAGGAGAGACCCAGTACTTC	CASSGGRLDREGGETQYF
TRBJ2-7	-	TRBD1	TRBV20-1	TGCAGTGCTAGTAGGACAGGGGAACTGCACGAGCAGTACTTC	CSASRTGELHEQYF
TRBJ2-5	-	-	TRBV9	TGTGCCAGCAGCGCCCCCTCCAGGAGGGGAGAGACCCAGTACTTC	CASSAPSRRGETQYF
TRBJ1-1	-	TRBD1	TRBV5-1	TGCGCCAGCAGCCCCGGGACAGGTAACACTGAAGCTTTCTTT	CASSPGTGNTEAFF
TRBJ1-3	-	-	TRBV4-1	TGCGCCAGCAGCCCCTCGGGTACTGGAAACACCATATATTTT	CASSPSGTGNTIYF
TRBJ1-2	-	TRBD1	TRBV3-1/TRBV3-2	TGTGCCAGCAGCCCCGGGACAGGGGGCGTTCTTGGCTACACCTTC	CASSPGTGGVLGYTF
TRBJ2-1	-	TRBD2	TRBV7-3	TGTGCCAGCAGCTCGCGGACTAGCAGCAATGAGCAGTTCTTC	CASSSRTSSNEQFF